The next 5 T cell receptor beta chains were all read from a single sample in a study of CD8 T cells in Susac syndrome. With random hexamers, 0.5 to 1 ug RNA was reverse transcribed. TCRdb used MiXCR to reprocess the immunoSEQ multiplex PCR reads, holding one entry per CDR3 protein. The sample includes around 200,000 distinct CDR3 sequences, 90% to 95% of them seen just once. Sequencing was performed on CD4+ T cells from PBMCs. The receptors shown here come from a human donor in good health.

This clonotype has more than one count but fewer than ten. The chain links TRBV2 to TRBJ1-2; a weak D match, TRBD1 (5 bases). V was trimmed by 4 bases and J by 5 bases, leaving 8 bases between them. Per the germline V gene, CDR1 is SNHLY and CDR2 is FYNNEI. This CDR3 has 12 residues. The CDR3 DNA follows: TGTGCCAGCAGTGCCCAGGGATATGGCTACACCTTC. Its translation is CASSAQGYGYTF.

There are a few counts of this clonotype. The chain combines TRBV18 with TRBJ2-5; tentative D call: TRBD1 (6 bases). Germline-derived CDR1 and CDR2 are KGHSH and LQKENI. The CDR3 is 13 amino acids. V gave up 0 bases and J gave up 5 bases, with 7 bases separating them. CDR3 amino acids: CASSPPRGETQYF. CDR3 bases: TGTGCCAGCTCACCACCGAGGGGGGAGACCCAGTACTTC.

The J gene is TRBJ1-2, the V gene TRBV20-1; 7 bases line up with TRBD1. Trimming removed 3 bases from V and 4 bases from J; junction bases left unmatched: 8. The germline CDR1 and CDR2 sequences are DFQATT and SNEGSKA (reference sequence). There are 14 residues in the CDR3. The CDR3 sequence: CSARLQGLGYGYTF. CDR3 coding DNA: TGCAGTGCTAGGTTACAGGGGTTGGGCTATGGCTACACCTTC.

In nucleotides, the CDR3 is TGTGCCACCGGGACGCCCAGCTCCTACGAGCAGTACGTC. Translating gives CATGTPSSYEQYV. The chain employs TRBV28 and TRBJ2-7; either TRBD1 or TRBD2 may fit D (5 bases each). This CDR3 is built from 13 residues. Germline values: CDR1 MDHEN, CDR2 SYDVKM. Trimming pared 10 bases from V and 0 bases from J, leaving 13 bases between.

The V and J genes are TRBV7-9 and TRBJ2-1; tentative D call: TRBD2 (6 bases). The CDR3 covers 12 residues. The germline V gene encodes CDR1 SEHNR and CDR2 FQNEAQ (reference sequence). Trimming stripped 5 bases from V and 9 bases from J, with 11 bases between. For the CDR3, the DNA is TGTGCCAGCAGCAGGGCGGGGTTTGAGCAGTTCTTC. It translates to CASSRAGFEQFF.